The entry that follows covers one TCR beta chain sequence. The CDR3 sequence is 12 residues long. The germline CDR1 and CDR2 sequences are KGHSH and LQKENI. Trimming removed 2 bases from V and 9 bases from J, with 5 bases in between. These data originate in a study of PD-1 blockade in classical Hodgkin lymphoma. Overall study: Each patient was given nivolumab 3 mg/kg through a vein every 2 weeks.

The time point was: cycle 4 day 1 (C4D1), after less than 7 weeks of nivolumab. Every patient relapsed after autologous stem cell transplantation, and brentuximab vedotin exposure varied. Generated by immunoSEQ multiplex PCR, the TCRdb table keeps only in-frame clones and is missing some. The table includes tens of thousands of clones, nearly 70% detected once. This chain uses TRBV18 with TRBJ1-6; D unclear. Sequenced here: peripheral blood mononuclear cells (PBMCs), sampled before the fourth cycle of nivolumab. The origin of this receptor is a human donor with classical Hodgkin lymphoma. The CDR3 coding sequence is TGTGCCAGCTCACCATCGGGTTCACCCCTCCACTTT. Translated, it gives CASSPSGSPLHF.